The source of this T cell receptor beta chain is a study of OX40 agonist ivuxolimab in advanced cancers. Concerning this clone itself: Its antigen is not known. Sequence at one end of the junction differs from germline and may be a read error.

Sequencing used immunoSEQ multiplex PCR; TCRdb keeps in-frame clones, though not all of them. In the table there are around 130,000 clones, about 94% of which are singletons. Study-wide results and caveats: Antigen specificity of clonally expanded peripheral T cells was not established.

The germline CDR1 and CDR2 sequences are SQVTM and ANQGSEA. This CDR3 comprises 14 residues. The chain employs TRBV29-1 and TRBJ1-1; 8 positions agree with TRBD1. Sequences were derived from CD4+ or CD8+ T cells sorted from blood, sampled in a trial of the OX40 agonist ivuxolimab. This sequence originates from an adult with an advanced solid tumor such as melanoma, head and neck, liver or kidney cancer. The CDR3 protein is CTSSDRGGYTEAFF. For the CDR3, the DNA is TGTACTTCGAGTGACAGGGGCGGGTACACTGAAGCTTTCTTT.